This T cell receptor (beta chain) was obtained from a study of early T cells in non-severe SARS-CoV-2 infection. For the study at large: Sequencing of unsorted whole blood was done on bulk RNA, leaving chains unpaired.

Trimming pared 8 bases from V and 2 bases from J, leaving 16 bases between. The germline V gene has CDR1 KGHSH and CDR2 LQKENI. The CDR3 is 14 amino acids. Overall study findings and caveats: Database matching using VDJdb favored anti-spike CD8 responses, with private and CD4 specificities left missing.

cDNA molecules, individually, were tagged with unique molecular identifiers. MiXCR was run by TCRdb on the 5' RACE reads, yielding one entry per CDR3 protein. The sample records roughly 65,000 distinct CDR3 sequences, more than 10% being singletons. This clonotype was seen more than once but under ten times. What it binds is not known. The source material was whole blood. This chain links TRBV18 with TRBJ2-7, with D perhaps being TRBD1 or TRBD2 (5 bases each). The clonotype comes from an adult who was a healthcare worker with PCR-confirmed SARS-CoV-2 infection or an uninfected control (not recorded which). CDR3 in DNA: TGTGCCAGCAAGGGGACGTTCACTACCTACGAGCAGTACTTC. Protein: CASKGTFTTYEQYF.